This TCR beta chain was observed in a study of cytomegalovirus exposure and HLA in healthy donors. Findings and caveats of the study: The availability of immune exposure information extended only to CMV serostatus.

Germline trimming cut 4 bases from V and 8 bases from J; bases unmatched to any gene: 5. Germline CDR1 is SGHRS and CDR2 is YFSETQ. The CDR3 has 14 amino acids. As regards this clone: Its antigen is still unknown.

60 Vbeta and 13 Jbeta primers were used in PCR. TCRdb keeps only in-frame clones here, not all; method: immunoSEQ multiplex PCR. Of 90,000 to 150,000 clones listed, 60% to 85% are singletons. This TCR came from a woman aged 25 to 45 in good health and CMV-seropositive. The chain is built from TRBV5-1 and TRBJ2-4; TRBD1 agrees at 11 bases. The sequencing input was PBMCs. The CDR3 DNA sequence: TGCGCCAGCAGCCAGGGACAGGGGGGGGACATTCAGTACTTC. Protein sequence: CASSQGQGGDIQYF.